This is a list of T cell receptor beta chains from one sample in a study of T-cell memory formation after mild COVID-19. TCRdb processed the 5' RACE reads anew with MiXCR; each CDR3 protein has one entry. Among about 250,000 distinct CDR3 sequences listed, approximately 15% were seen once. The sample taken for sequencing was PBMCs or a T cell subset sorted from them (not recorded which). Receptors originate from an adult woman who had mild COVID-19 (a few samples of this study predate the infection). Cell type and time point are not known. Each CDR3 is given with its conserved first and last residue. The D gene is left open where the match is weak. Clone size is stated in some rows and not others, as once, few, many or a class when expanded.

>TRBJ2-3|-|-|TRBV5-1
CASSFRTSTDTQYF
TGCGCCAGCAGCTTCCGGACGAGCACAGATACGCAGTATTTT
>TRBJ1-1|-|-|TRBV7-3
CASSLTADITQAFF
TGTGCCAGCAGCCTTACAGCGGACATCACACAAGCTTTCTTT
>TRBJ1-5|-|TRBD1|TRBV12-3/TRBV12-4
CASSSGDRGRGQPQHF
TGTGCCAGCAGTTCTGGGGACAGGGGGAGGGGACAGCCCCAGCATTTT
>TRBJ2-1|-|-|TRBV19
CASSIGQVSYNEQFF
TGTGCCAGTAGTATCGGGCAGGTTTCATACAATGAGCAGTTCTTC
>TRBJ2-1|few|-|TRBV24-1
CATSDPGPTSYNEQFF
TGTGCCACCAGTGACCCAGGACCCACCTCCTACAATGAGCAGTTCTTC
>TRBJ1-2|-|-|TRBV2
CASRGGGRSYGYTF
TGTGCCAGCCGCGGAGGGGGTAGGAGCTATGGCTACACCTTC
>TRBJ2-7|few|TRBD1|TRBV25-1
CATQGTGGYEQYF
TGTGCCACCCAGGGGACAGGGGGCTACGAGCAGTACTTC
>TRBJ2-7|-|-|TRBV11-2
CASSRLAELYEQYF
TGTGCCAGCAGCCGACTGGCGGAGCTCTACGAGCAGTACTTC
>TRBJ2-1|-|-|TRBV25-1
CASSEPLGGADNEQFF
TGTGCCAGCAGTGAACCCCTCGGGGGCGCGGACAATGAGCAGTTCTTC
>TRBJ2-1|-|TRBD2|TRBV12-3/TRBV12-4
CASRQSGGASGEQFF
TGTGCCAGCAGACAAAGCGGGGGGGCCTCGGGTGAGCAGTTCTTC
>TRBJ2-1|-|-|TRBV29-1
CSVARTGFKDEQFF
TGCAGCGTTGCCCGCACAGGTTTCAAGGATGAGCAGTTCTTC